This entry lists 29 T cell receptor beta chains sequenced from one sample in a study of metastatic and nonmetastatic thyroid tumors. TCRdb ran MiXCR on the PCR reads. The sample holds fewer than 20,000 clones; under 25% are singletons and the top ten take roughly 22%. All patients reached thyroid surgery having received no treatment beforehand. The specimen was adjacent normal tissue. All receptors come from a female donor with papillary thyroid cancer or a benign thyroid nodule (not recorded which). Some clones in this sample may be carry-over from other donors' samples.

A few counts support this clone. The DNA of the CDR3 is TGTGCCAGCAGTCACCGGGACAGGGGGAATCAGCCCCAGCATTTT. It encodes CASSHRDRGNQPQHF. V and J are TRBV6-5 and TRBJ1-5; TRBD1 matches 11 bases. CDR1 is MNHEY, CDR2 SVGAGI, per germline. The CDR3 loop spans 15 amino acids. V dropped 5 bases and J dropped 4; count of bases not matched to a gene: 4.

This clone was observed at least ten times. The chain uses TRBV28 and TRBJ1-2; D may be TRBD1 (6 bases). Trimming pared 7 bases from V and 2 bases from J, leaving 14 bases between. The CDR3 is made up of 14 amino acids. Germline V gene lookup returns CDR1 MDHEN and CDR2 SYDVKM. The CDR3 nucleotides read TGTGCCAGCAACCGACAGGCAGTGAACTATGGCTACACCTTC. It is translated as CASNRQAVNYGYTF.

This clone occurred many times. The rearrangement links TRBV6-1 to TRBJ2-7; unclear D gene. The CDR3 length is 14 residues. Germline-derived CDR1 and CDR2 are MNHNS and SASEGT. The V end was cut by 4 bases, the J end by 3 bases, with 13 bases between. The CDR3 DNA is TGTGCCAGCAGTGGCTCCCATTCCCGCTACGAGCAGTACTTC. This encodes CASSGSHSRYEQYF.

This chain joins TRBV5-1 and TRBJ1-4; D may be TRBD1 (6 bases). The CDR3 has 16 residues. Germline V gene lookup returns CDR1 SGHRS and CDR2 YFSETQ. The V end lost 0 bases, the J end lost 7 bases, and 16 bases lay between the germline ends. Written as DNA, the CDR3 is TGCGCCAGCAGCTTGGCGTCGGGGGCGCTTCCTGAAAAACTGTTTTTT. Encoded protein: CASSLASGALPEKLFF.

Concerning this clone: As the CDR3 is not closed by the conserved phenylalanine or tryptophan, this likely results from a read error. This rearrangement joins TRBV6-1 to TRBJ2-7; no reliable D call. This CDR3 has 13 amino acids. Germline V gene data show CDR1 as MNHNS and CDR2 as SASEGT. V was cut by 7 bases and J by 4 bases, with 14 bases left in between. CDR3 amino acids: CASITLYVYEQYL. The CDR3 DNA sequence: TGTGCCAGCATAACCCTTTATGTATACGAGCAGTACTTA.

CDR3 protein: CASSEPGGGYGYTF. The CDR3 DNA reads as TGTGCCAGCAGTGAACCAGGGGGAGGCTATGGCTACACCTTC. The chain combines TRBV6-1 with TRBJ1-2; 7 positions match TRBD1. The germline V gene encodes CDR1 MNHNS and CDR2 SASEGT. The junction had 4 bases not matched to a gene; V was cut back by 2 bases and J by 4 bases. This CDR3 is built from 14 residues.

This clone was found a few times. V is TRBV20-1 and J is TRBJ1-2; possible D gene TRBD1, 5 bases. The germline V gene encodes CDR1 DFQATT and CDR2 SNEGSKA (reference sequence). The ends were cut back, 4 bases at V and 0 bases at J, with 9 bases in the middle. CDR3 length: 13 residues. DNA for the CDR3: TGCAGTGCTATTGGACAAGCTAACTATGGCTACACCTTC. The encoded protein is CSAIGQANYGYTF.

In this sample, this clone turned up a few times. The chain couples TRBV20-1 to TRBJ1-1; D is uncertain. Germline assignment: CDR1 DFQATT and CDR2 SNEGSKA (reference sequence). The length of the CDR3 is 13 residues. Trimming shortened V by 1 base and J by 1 base, and 7 bases separated the two germline ends. The CDR3 nucleotides read TGCAGTGCTAGAGTGAGGGAGAACACTGAAGCTTTCTTT. Protein: CSARVRENTEAFF.

To note about this clone: A much larger clone differs by one base, so this may be a read error. The sample contains more than one DNA sequence encoding this CDR3. V is TRBV20-1 and J is TRBJ2-7, with unresolved D. V lost 6 bases and J 2 bases, leaving 14 bases between the germline ends. The CDR3 length is 13 residues. CDR1 and CDR2 from the germline V gene are DFQATT and SNEGSKA (reference sequence). The CDR3 sequence is CSAYTGLTYEQYF. The CDR3 region has the DNA TGCAGTGCCTATACTGGCTTAACCTACGAGCAGTACTTC.

The chain links TRBV11-3 to TRBJ2-1; 10 bases align to TRBD2. The germline V gene has CDR1 SGHNT and CDR2 YENEEA. CDR3 length: 16 residues. V gave up 4 bases and J gave up 4 bases; unmatched junction bases: 7. CDR3 DNA sequence: TGTGCCAGCAGCTCCCGGGCTAGCGGGAGTTACAATGAGCAGTTCTTC. Protein product: CASSSRASGSYNEQFF.

This chain joins TRBV6-1 and TRBJ2-3; a weak D match, TRBD2 (6 bases). This CDR3 is 15 amino acids long. Germline assignment: CDR1 MNHNS and CDR2 SASEGT. V was cut by 5 bases and J by 6 bases, with 18 bases left in between. The DNA for the CDR3 is TGTGCCAGCAGTCCATCGACGACTAGTACGGATACGCAGTATTTT. It is translated as CASSPSTTSTDTQYF.

The chain is built from TRBV6-9 and TRBJ2-2; 12 nucleotides agree with TRBD2. Germline values: CDR1 MNHGY, CDR2 SVAAGI. The CDR3 is made up of 18 amino acids. V lost 5 bases and J lost 4; bases outside the gene matches: 11. The CDR3, as DNA: TGTGCCAGCAGTAGGACTAGCGGGAAACTTCGCGTCACCGGGGAGCTGTTTTTT. Translation: CASSRTSGKLRVTGELFF.

CDR3 DNA: TGCAGTGCTAGAGATCTGAGGGACAGTAATAATTCACCCCTCCACTTT. Its translation: CSARDLRDSNNSPLHF. The genes are TRBV20-1 and TRBJ1-6; 7 bases are shared with TRBD1. Germline CDR1 and CDR2: DFQATT and SNEGSKA (reference sequence). The J segment lost 5 bases and the V segment lost 0 bases, leaving 7 bases of the junction unmatched. This CDR3 has 16 amino acids.

This clone showed up many times. The J gene is TRBJ1-5, the V gene TRBV6-1; possible D gene TRBD1, 5 bases. The CDR3 runs 16 residues. Per germline, CDR1 MNHNS and CDR2 SASEGT. Trimming took 0 bases from V and 4 from J, leaving 13 bases between them. The CDR3 DNA sequence: TGTGCCAGCAGTGAAGCGAGGGCAGGGAGGAATCAGCCCCAGCATTTT. Protein: CASSEARAGRNQPQHF.

As for this clone: Other DNA sequences in this specimen translate into the identical CDR3. The chain couples TRBV5-5 to TRBJ2-7, with 10 bases lining up with TRBD1. Germline V gene sequence: CDR1 SGHKS, CDR2 YYEKEE (reference sequence). The junction had 9 bases not matched to a gene; V was cut back by 3 bases and J by 6 bases. The CDR3 sequence is 15 residues long. This chain's CDR3 is CASSSTSGTGVEQYF. The CDR3 DNA is TGTGCCAGCAGCTCCACGTCCGGGACAGGGGTCGAGCAGTACTTC.

V and J are TRBV12-3 or TRBV12-4 and TRBJ2-3; D may be TRBD1 (5 bases). CDR3 length: 13 residues. Trimming removed 2 bases from V and 7 bases from J, with 10 bases in between. CDR3 loop: CASSLRTPNTQYF. DNA for the CDR3: TGTGCCAGCAGTTTAAGGACACCCAATACGCAGTATTTT.

The J gene is TRBJ1-6, the V gene TRBV6-1, with 8 bases aligning to TRBD1. The CDR3 sequence is 15 residues long. V trimming: 7 bases; J trimming: 7 bases; junction bases outside the gene matches: 9. Per germline, CDR1 MNHNS and CDR2 SASEGT. The CDR3, as DNA: TGTGCCAGCACCCGGACCCGACAGGGGAATTCACCCCTCCACTTT. Translation: CASTRTRQGNSPLHF.

This clone was seen a handful of times. CDR3: CASRPGGGYNQPQHF. The CDR3 coding sequence is TGTGCCAGCAGACCCGGAGGGGGCTACAATCAGCCCCAGCATTTT. V is TRBV28 and J is TRBJ1-5; TRBD1 matches at 7 bases. The CDR3 length is 15 residues. From germline, CDR1 is MDHEN and CDR2 SYDVKM. The trim removed 6 bases at V and 3 bases at J, leaving 8 bases unmatched.

This clone has at least ten counts. The chain combines TRBV6-2 or TRBV6-3 with TRBJ1-6, with 8 bases aligning to TRBD1. J gave up 8 bases and V 6 bases, and 6 bases lay outside the gene matches. CDR3 length equals 14 residues. Per the germline V gene, CDR1 is MNHEY and CDR2 is SVGEGT. Here the CDR3 DNA reads TGTGCCAGCAGGGACGACAGGGGCGATTCACCCCTCCACTTT. Protein sequence: CASRDDRGDSPLHF.

The chain combines TRBV20-1 with TRBJ2-5; 8 bases agree with TRBD2. CDR3 length: 15 amino acids. Per the germline V gene, CDR1 is DFQATT and CDR2 is SNEGSKA (reference sequence). V dropped 2 bases and J dropped 4; count of bases not matched to a gene: 9. The DNA of the CDR3 is TGCAGTGCTAGAAAAGCGGGAGAATTTAGAGAGACCCAGTACTTC. This translates into CSARKAGEFRETQYF.

The chain is built from TRBV3-1 and TRBJ2-6, with D perhaps TRBD1 (5 bases). Trimming took off 8 bases at V and 2 bases at J, with 7 bases between the two ends. CDR3 length: 13 residues. Germline-derived CDR1 and CDR2 are LGHDT and YNNKEL (reference sequence). Here the CDR3 reads CASQGAGANVLTF. DNA of the CDR3: TGTGCCAGCCAGGGTGCTGGGGCCAACGTCCTGACTTTC.

This chain joins TRBV11-1 and TRBJ2-2, with 9 bases matching TRBD2. Unmatched junction bases numbered 6, after V lost 1 base and J lost 0 bases. The CDR3 loop spans 18 amino acids. Looked up from germline, CDR1 is SGHAT and CDR2 is FQDESV (reference sequence). CDR3 in amino acids: CASSLEAGGVSNTGELFF. For the CDR3, the DNA is TGTGCCAGCAGCTTAGAAGCGGGGGGCGTATCGAACACCGGGGAGCTGTTTTTT.

Concerning this clone: At one of its ends the junction is not consistent with the germline gene, which may arise from a read error. This chain uses TRBV28 with TRBJ2-7; 8 positions match TRBD1. CDR1 and CDR2 from the germline V gene are MDHEN and SYDVKM. The CDR3 length is 15 residues. This CDR3 is CSSLTGTGYSYEQYF. The CDR3 DNA follows: TGTTCCAGCTTGACCGGGACAGGCTATTCCTACGAGCAGTACTTC. Combining the CDR3 with reference TRBV28 and TRBJ2-7 gives the whole variable domain DVKVTQSSRYLVKRTGEKVFLECVQDMDHENMFWYRQDPGLGLRLIYFSYDVKMKEKGDIPEGYSVSREKKERFSLILESASTNQTSMYLCSSLTGTGYSYEQYFGPGTRLTVT.

The chain employs TRBV11-2 and TRBJ2-3; D possibly uses TRBD1 or TRBD2 (6 bases each). V was pared by 0 bases and J by 8 bases, with 21 bases between. The CDR3 has 17 amino acids. Per germline, CDR1 SGHAT and CDR2 FQNNGV. CDR3 DNA: TGTGCCAGCAGCTTAGATGCCTCCGGGGGCCGAGGGGGTACGCAGTATTTT. Protein sequence: CASSLDASGGRGGTQYF. Full variable domain (outside the CDR3, taken from reference TRBV11-2 and TRBJ2-3): EAGVAQSPRYKIIEKRQSVAFWCNPISGHATLYWYQQILGQGPKLLIQFQNNGVVDDSQLPKDRFSAERLKGVDSTLKIQPAKLEDSAVYLCASSLDASGGRGGTQYFGPGTRLTVL.

The genes are TRBV20-1 and TRBJ1-5; D is possibly TRBD1 (6 bases). Between the trimmed V and J ends, which lost 0 bases and 0 bases, there was a span of 15 bases. CDR3 size: 17 residues. Germline V gene data show CDR1 as DFQATT and CDR2 as SNEGSKA (reference sequence). CDR3 amino acids: CSARDLQGGYSNQPQHF. The CDR3 nucleotides are TGCAGTGCTAGAGATCTACAGGGTGGTTATAGCAATCAGCCCCAGCATTTT.

J is TRBJ2-7 and V is TRBV20-1, with 7 bases matching TRBD2. Trimming took 0 bases from V and 7 from J; bases not matched to a gene: 12. In germline, CDR1 is DFQATT, CDR2 SNEGSKA (reference sequence). The CDR3 runs to 15 residues. The CDR3 DNA reads TGCAGTGCTAGAGATGGGGAGGGAGGGCCTTATGAGCAGTACTTC. It specifies CSARDGEGGPYEQYF.

There are a few counts of this clone. The chain combines TRBV11-2 with TRBJ2-1, with 15 bases identical to TRBD2. The CDR3 has 18 amino acids. Trimming removed 5 bases from V and 0 bases from J; junction bases left unmatched: 5. The germline V gene encodes CDR1 SGHAT and CDR2 FQNNGV. In nucleotides, the CDR3 is TGTGCCAGCAGCGGGACTAGCGGGAGGTTTAGCTCCTACAATGAGCAGTTCTTC. Its protein product is CASSGTSGRFSSYNEQFF.

This clone was counted between two and nine times. This same CDR3 is encoded by further DNA sequences in the sample. J is TRBJ2-1 and V is TRBV28; 11 bases fit TRBD2. Trimming took 3 bases from V and 10 from J; bases not matched to a gene: 2. The CDR3 totals 13 residues. Per germline, CDR1 MDHEN and CDR2 SYDVKM. For the CDR3, the DNA is TGTGCCAGCAGTTTGGGGACTAGCGGAGAGCAGTTCTTC. As protein: CASSLGTSGEQFF.

This clone was counted between two and nine times. The J gene is TRBJ2-1, the V gene TRBV7-8; TRBD1 aligns across 10 bases. The J segment lost 9 bases and the V segment lost 6 bases, leaving 11 bases of the junction unmatched. The CDR3 has 15 amino acids. CDR1 SGHVS and CDR2 FQNEAQ come from the germline V gene. As DNA, the CDR3 is TGTGCCAGCAGTTGGGGCCGGGACAGGGGCACTGAGCAGTTCTTC. Translation gives CASSWGRDRGTEQFF.